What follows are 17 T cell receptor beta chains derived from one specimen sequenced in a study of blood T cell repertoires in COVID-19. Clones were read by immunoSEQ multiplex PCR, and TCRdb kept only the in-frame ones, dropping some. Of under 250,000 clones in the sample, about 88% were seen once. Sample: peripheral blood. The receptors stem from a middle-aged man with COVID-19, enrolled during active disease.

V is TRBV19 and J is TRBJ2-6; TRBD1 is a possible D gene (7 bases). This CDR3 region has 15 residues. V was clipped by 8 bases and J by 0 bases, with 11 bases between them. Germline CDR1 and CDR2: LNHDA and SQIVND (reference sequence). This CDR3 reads CASQGGASGANVLTF. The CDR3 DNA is TGTGCCAGTCAGGGGGGCGCCTCTGGGGCCAACGTCCTGACTTTC. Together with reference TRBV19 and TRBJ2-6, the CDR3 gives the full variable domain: DGGITQSPKYLFRKEGQNVTLSCEQNLNHDAMYWYRQDPGQGLRLIYYSQIVNDFQKGDIAEGYSVSREKKESFPLTVTSAQKNPTAFYLCASQGGASGANVLTFGAGSRLTVL.

The CDR3 nucleotides read TGTGCCAGCAGCTTGGGCGGCTACGAGCAGTACTTC. Protein: CASSLGGYEQYF. V is TRBV5-5 and J is TRBJ2-7; D is ambiguous. Trimming shortened V by 0 bases and J by 3 bases, and 4 bases separated the two germline ends. Germline loops: CDR1 SGHKS, CDR2 YYEKEE (reference sequence). CDR3 length equals 12 residues.

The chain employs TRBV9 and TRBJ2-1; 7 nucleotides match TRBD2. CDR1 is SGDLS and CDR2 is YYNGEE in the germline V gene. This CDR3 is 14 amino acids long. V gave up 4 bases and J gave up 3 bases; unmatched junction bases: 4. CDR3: CASSRRGSYNEQFF. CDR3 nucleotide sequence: TGTGCCAGCAGCAGGCGGGGGAGCTACAATGAGCAGTTCTTC.

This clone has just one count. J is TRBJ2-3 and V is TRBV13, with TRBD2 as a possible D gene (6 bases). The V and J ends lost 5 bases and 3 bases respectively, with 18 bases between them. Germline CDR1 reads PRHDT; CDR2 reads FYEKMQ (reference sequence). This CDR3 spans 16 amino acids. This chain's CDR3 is CASSHYSGLRTDTQYF. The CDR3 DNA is TGTGCCAGCAGCCACTATAGCGGCTTGAGGACAGATACGCAGTATTTT.

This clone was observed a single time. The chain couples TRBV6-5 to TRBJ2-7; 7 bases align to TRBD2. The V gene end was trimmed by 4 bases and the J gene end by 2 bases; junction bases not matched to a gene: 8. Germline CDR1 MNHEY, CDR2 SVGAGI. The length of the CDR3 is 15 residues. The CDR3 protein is CASSSRGGVTYEQYF. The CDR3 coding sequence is TGTGCCAGCAGTTCCCGGGGAGGGGTGACCTACGAGCAGTACTTC.

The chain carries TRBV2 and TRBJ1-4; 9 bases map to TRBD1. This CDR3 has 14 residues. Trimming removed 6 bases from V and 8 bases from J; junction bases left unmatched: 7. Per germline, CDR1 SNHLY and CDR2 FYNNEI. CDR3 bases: TGTGCCAGCAGCTACGGGACAGGGACGGAAAAACTGTTTTTT. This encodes CASSYGTGTEKLFF.

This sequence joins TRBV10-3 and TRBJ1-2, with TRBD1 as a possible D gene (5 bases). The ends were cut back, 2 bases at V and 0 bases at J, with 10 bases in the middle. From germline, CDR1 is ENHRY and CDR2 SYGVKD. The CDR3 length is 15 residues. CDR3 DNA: TGTGCCATCAGTGAGCGCAGGGTGGCTAACTATGGCTACACCTTC. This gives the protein CAISERRVANYGYTF.

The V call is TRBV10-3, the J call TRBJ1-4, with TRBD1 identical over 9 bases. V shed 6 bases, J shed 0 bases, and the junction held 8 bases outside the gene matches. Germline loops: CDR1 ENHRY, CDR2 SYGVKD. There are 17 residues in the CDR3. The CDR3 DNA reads TGTGCCATCAGGCCCGGGACAGGGAAGACAACTAATGAAAAACTGTTTTTT. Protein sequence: CAIRPGTGKTTNEKLFF.

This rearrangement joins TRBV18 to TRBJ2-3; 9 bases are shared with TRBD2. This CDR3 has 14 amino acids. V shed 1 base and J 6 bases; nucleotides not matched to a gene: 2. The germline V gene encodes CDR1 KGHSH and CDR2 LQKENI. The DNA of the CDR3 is TGTGCCAGCTCACCACTAGCGGGAGTTGATACGCAGTATTTT. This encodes CASSPLAGVDTQYF.

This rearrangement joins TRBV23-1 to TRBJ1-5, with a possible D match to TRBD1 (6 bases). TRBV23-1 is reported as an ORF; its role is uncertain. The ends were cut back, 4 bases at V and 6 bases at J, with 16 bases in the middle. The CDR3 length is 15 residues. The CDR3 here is CASSPCVGGGQPQHF. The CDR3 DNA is TGCGCCAGCAGTCCGTGTGTAGGGGGTGGTCAGCCCCAGCATTTT.

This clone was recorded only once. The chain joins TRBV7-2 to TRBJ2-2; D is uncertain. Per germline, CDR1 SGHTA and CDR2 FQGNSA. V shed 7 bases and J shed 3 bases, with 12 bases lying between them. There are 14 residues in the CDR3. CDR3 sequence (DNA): TGTGCCAGCAACTTTATTCGGGACACCGGGGAGCTGTTTTTT. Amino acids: CASNFIRDTGELFF.

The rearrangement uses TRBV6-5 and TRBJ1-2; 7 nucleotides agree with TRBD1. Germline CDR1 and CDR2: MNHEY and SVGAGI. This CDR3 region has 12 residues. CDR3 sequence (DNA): TGTGCAGGGGTTCCAGGGGGAGCTGGCTACACCTTC. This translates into CAGVPGGAGYTF.

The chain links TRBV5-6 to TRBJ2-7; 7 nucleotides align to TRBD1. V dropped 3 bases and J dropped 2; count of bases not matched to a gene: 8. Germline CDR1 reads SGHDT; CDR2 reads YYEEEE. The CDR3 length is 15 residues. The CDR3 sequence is CASSSATGAPYEQYF. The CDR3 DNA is TGTGCCAGCAGCTCGGCTACAGGGGCTCCCTACGAGCAGTACTTC.

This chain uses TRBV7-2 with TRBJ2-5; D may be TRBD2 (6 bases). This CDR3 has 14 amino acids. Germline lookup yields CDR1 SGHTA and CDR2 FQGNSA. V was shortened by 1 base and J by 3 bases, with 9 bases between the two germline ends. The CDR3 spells CASSLGREKETQYF. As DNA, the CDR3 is TGTGCCAGCAGCTTAGGACGGGAGAAAGAGACCCAGTACTTC.

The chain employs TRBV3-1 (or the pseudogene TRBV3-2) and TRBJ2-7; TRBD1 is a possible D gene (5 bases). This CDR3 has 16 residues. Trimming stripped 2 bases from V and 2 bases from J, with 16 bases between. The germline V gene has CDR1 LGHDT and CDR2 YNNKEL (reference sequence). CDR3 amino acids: CASSQMGRGSAYEQYF. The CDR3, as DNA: TGTGCCAGCAGCCAAATGGGAAGGGGCAGCGCCTACGAGCAGTACTTC.

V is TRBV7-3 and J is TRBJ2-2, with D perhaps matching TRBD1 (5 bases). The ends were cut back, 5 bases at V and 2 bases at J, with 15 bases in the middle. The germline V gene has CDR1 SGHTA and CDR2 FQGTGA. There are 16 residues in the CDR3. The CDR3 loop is CASSPLGQGNTGELFF. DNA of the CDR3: TGTGCCAGCAGCCCCTTGGGGCAGGGCAACACCGGGGAGCTGTTTTTT.

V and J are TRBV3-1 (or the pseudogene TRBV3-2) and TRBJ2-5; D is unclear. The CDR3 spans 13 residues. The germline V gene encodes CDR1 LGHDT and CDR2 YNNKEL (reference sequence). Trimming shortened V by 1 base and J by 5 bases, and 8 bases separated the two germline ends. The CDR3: CASSQGRGETQYF. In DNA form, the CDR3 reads TGTGCCAGCAGCCAAGGGAGAGGCGAGACCCAGTACTTC.